A single sample gave rise to the 27 T cell receptor beta chains below, sequenced in a study of identical twins. TCRdb re-called the 5' RACE reads through MiXCR, storing one row per CDR3 protein. In the table there are some 900,000 distinct CDR3 sequences, 9% to 15% of which are singletons. These data also featured in a second study, about yellow fever vaccine responses in identical twins.

Sequences were obtained from PBMCs. Receptors were obtained from a woman between 18 and 29 years old in good health.

V and J are TRBV7-6 and TRBJ2-7, with unresolved D. The CDR3 length is 17 residues. V lost 0 bases, J lost 0 bases, and 15 bases lay in between. Germline lookup yields CDR1 SGHVS and CDR2 FNYEAQ. The CDR3 region has the DNA TGTGCCAGCAGCTTAGCGCGGAGTGCAGGCAGCTCCTACGAGCAGTACTTC. This translates into CASSLARSAGSSYEQYF.

The chain links TRBV10-3 to TRBJ1-2; no reliable D call. Germline CDR1 and CDR2: ENHRY and SYGVKD. CDR3 size: 11 residues. Trimming took 2 bases from V and 3 from J, leaving 1 base between them. CDR3 nucleotides: TGTGCCATCAGTGAGGACTATGGCTACACCTTC. Protein product: CAISEDYGYTF.

This clonotype showed up just a few times. This chain joins TRBV20-1 and TRBJ1-2, with 7 bases fitting TRBD1. V dropped 2 bases and J dropped 7; count of bases not matched to a gene: 7. The CDR3 loop spans 13 amino acids. Germline loops: CDR1 DFQATT, CDR2 SNEGSKA (reference sequence). In DNA, the CDR3 is TGCAGTGCTAGACAGGGGGTGGTTAGTGGCTACACCTTC. Its protein is CSARQGVVSGYTF.

This clonotype was observed a handful of times. The chain has TRBV28 and TRBJ2-2, with 13 bases that match TRBD2. CDR1 and CDR2 from the germline V gene are MDHEN and SYDVKM. Trimming took 9 bases from V and 5 from J; bases not matched to a gene: 15. This CDR3 has 18 amino acids. The CDR3 DNA is TGTGCCAGTGAACCTGACTTCGGACTAGCGGGAGTTACCGGGGAGCTGTTTTTT. The encoded protein is CASEPDFGLAGVTGELFF.

The chain joins TRBV6-4 to TRBJ2-2; the match to TRBD1 covers 12 bases. The germline gives CDR1 MRHNA, CDR2 SNTAGT. Losses at the gene ends were 2 bases for V and 6 bases for J; bases not matched to a gene: 10. The CDR3 sequence is 18 residues long. The CDR3: CASSDPGQGAYGAGELFF. CDR3 bases: TGTGCCAGCAGTGACCCGGGACAGGGGGCGTATGGGGCCGGGGAGCTGTTTTTT.

This clonotype appeared many times. The V gene is TRBV20-1, the J gene TRBJ2-3, with TRBD2 matching 8 bases. The CDR3 totals 18 residues. The germline CDR1 and CDR2 sequences are DFQATT and SNEGSKA (reference sequence). Trimming took 0 bases from V and 6 from J; bases not matched to a gene: 17. The CDR3 DNA is TGCAGTGCTAGAGATCGCTTCTCCCTAGCGGGTGCCGGGGATACGCAGTATTTT. Protein sequence: CSARDRFSLAGAGDTQYF.

This clonotype was seen a handful of times. This rearrangement joins TRBV27 to TRBJ1-1; weak D call: TRBD1 (6 bases). The length of the CDR3 is 16 residues. Germline V gene lookup returns CDR1 MNHEY and CDR2 SMNVEV (reference sequence). The V and J ends lost 3 bases and 0 bases respectively, with 14 bases between them. The CDR3: CASSLGGGSLNTEAFF. The CDR3 DNA sequence: TGTGCCAGCAGTTTGGGGGGGGGCTCCCTGAACACTGAAGCTTTCTTT.

This clonotype was recorded at least ten times. CDR3 nucleotides: TGCAGTGCTCAGAGCGTCCGCGGCTACACCTTC. Its protein product is CSAQSVRGYTF. The genes are TRBV20-1 and TRBJ1-2; D ambiguous. The germline V and J ends were trimmed by 5 bases and 8 bases, with 12 bases remaining between them. Germline V gene lookup returns CDR1 DFQATT and CDR2 SNEGSKA (reference sequence). The CDR3 contains 11 residues.

The V and J genes are TRBV5-4 and TRBJ2-1; possibly TRBD1 for D (6 bases). Trimming removed 2 bases at V and 10 bases at J, with 19 bases between. The CDR3 extends over 15 amino acids. The germline gives CDR1 SGHNT, CDR2 YYREEE (reference sequence). CDR3 nucleotides: TGTGCCAGCAGCTTCCGGGACAAAGTATTAAAAGAGCAGTTCTTC. This sequence encodes CASSFRDKVLKEQFF.

The chain carries TRBV28 and TRBJ1-6; D uncertain. The CDR3 totals 15 residues. CDR1 MDHEN and CDR2 SYDVKM come from the germline V gene. V shed 7 bases and J shed 3 bases, with 13 bases lying between them. CDR3: CASTSRGGYNSPLHF. Written as DNA, the CDR3 is TGTGCCAGCACCTCCAGAGGAGGCTATAATTCACCCCTCCACTTT. The variable domain in full, completed from reference TRBV28 and TRBJ1-6, reads DVKVTQSSRYLVKRTGEKVFLECVQDMDHENMFWYRQDPGLGLRLIYFSYDVKMKEKGDIPEGYSVSREKKERFSLILESASTNQTSMYLCASTSRGGYNSPLHFGNGTRLTVT.

This clonotype appeared a few times. V gene TRBV10-3 combines with J gene TRBJ1-2; D not resolved. CDR1 is ENHRY, CDR2 SYGVKD, per germline. With 0 bases removed from V and 14 bases from J, the gap between germline ends came to 10 bases. The CDR3 has 11 residues. The CDR3 DNA sequence: TGTGCCATCAGTGAGTCGGCCGGCCTGACCTTC. Its translation is CAISESAGLTF.

The chain uses TRBV20-1 and TRBJ2-3, with 15 bases lining up with TRBD2. The germline V gene has CDR1 DFQATT and CDR2 SNEGSKA (reference sequence). Trimming at V came to 0 bases and at J to 2 bases, leaving 15 bases not matched to a gene. This CDR3 spans 21 amino acids. The CDR3 here is CSARDREGLAGGMRITDTQYF. Here the CDR3 DNA reads TGCAGTGCTAGAGATCGGGAGGGACTAGCGGGGGGCATGAGGATCACAGATACGCAGTATTTT.

This clonotype was recorded a few times. The chain is built from TRBV15 and TRBJ1-1; no definite D call. Germline V lookup: CDR1 LNHNV, CDR2 YYDKDF (reference sequence). This CDR3 region has 15 residues. The V and J ends lost 1 base and 6 bases respectively, with 15 bases between them. The CDR3: CATSRVGGRGSEAFF. The CDR3 coding sequence is TGTGCCACCAGCAGAGTAGGAGGGAGAGGGTCTGAAGCTTTCTTT.

The rearrangement uses TRBV12-3 or TRBV12-4 and TRBJ1-2; 9 nucleotides match TRBD1. The CDR3 runs 14 residues. J was trimmed by 7 bases and V by 3 bases; bases with no gene match: 6. In DNA, the CDR3 is TGTGCCAGCAGTTTCGGGACAGGGAGTGGTGGCTACACCTTC. It encodes CASSFGTGSGGYTF.

This clonotype was seen a handful of times. The CDR3 reads CASSFGVSTYNSPLHF. The CDR3 nucleotides are TGTGCCAGCAGTTTCGGTGTTAGCACCTATAATTCACCCCTCCACTTT. The V gene is TRBV28, the J gene TRBJ1-6; no definite D call. With 3 bases removed from V and 2 bases from J, the gap between germline ends came to 11 bases. The V gene's germline CDR1 is MDHEN and CDR2 SYDVKM. This CDR3 contains 16 residues.

The V and J genes are TRBV7-2 and TRBJ1-4; tentatively, D is TRBD1 (5 bases). Trimming removed 5 bases from V and 8 bases from J, with 12 bases in between. Germline V CDR1 and CDR2: SGHTA, FQGNSA. CDR3 length: 13 amino acids. CDR3 DNA sequence: TGTGCCAGCAGCCGGGGACGCTACGAAAAACTGTTTTTT. It is translated as CASSRGRYEKLFF. The whole variable domain, filled in from reference TRBV7-2 and TRBJ1-4, reads GAGVSQSPSNKVTEKGKDVELRCDPISGHTALYWYRQSLGQGLEFLIYFQGNSAPDKSGLPSDRFSAERTGGSVSTLTIQRTQQEDSAVYLCASSRGRYEKLFFGSGTQLSVL.

As regards this clonotype: One end of the junction does not line up with germline, which may come from a read error. CDR3 nucleotides: TGTGACATCAGTGAGTCTTGGGGATACGAGCAGTACTTC. As protein: CDISESWGYEQYF. This rearrangement joins TRBV10-3 to TRBJ2-7; D unclear. The V gene's germline CDR1 is ENHRY and CDR2 SYGVKD. CDR3 length: 13 amino acids.

The CDR3 nucleotides read TGTGCCAGCACTATCAGCGGGGGGGCCAAGAATGAGCAGTTCTTC. Translation: CASTISGGAKNEQFF. V and J are TRBV6-1 and TRBJ2-1, with 10 bases matching TRBD2. The CDR3 length is 15 residues. V shed 7 bases and J 7 bases; nucleotides not matched to a gene: 10. CDR1 is MNHNS and CDR2 is SASEGT in the germline V gene.

This rearrangement joins TRBV3-1 to TRBJ2-1, with 10 nucleotides matching TRBD2. The germline gives CDR1 LGHDT, CDR2 YNNKEL (reference sequence). The J segment lost 8 bases and the V segment lost 4 bases, leaving 8 bases of the junction unmatched. There are 15 residues in the CDR3. CDR3 region: CASSPGLAGDYEQFF. The CDR3, as DNA: TGTGCCAGCAGCCCCGGGCTAGCGGGAGACTATGAGCAGTTCTTC.

The chain links TRBV11-2 to TRBJ2-1; weak D call: TRBD1 (8 bases). V lost 7 bases to trimming and J lost 9 bases, with 31 bases between them. The germline V gene has CDR1 SGHAT and CDR2 FQNNGV. The CDR3 runs to 18 residues. CDR3 amino acids: CASMPLGRGTGVSGEQFF. In DNA form, the CDR3 reads TGTGCCAGCATGCCTCTTGGGCGGGGGACAGGAGTCTCTGGTGAGCAGTTCTTC.

This clonotype has only a few counts. This chain connects TRBV5-6 to TRBJ2-7; D is tentatively TRBD1 or TRBD2 (6 bases each). The V and J ends lost 2 bases and 1 base respectively, with 16 bases between them. Germline loops: CDR1 SGHDT, CDR2 YYEEEE. The CDR3 has 16 residues. The CDR3 reads CASSLSGGPPSYEQYV. The CDR3 DNA sequence: TGTGCCAGCAGCTTATCCGGGGGCCCACCATCCTACGAGCAGTACGTC.

This clonotype occurred many times. The J gene is TRBJ1-5, the V gene TRBV25-1, with D perhaps matching TRBD1 (6 bases). The CDR3 consists of 16 residues. Germline loops: CDR1 MGHDK, CDR2 SYGVNS. V lost 4 bases and J lost 3, with 16 bases in between. The CDR3 loop reads CASSVRGACNNQPQHF. In DNA, the CDR3 is TGTGCCAGCAGTGTACGGGGGGCTTGTAACAATCAGCCCCAGCATTTT.

The genes are TRBV3-1 and TRBJ2-3; no clear D. This CDR3 has 14 residues. CDR1 is LGHDT and CDR2 is YNNKEL in the germline V gene (reference sequence). Trimming cost V 3 bases and J 3 bases, with 10 bases left between them. CDR3 DNA: TGTGCCAGCAGCCACTCGGACCTAACAGATACGCAGTATTTT. Protein product: CASSHSDLTDTQYF.

The chain recombines TRBV20-1 with TRBJ2-5; D possibly matches TRBD1 or TRBD2 (5 bases each). The germline CDR1 and CDR2 sequences are DFQATT and SNEGSKA (reference sequence). The CDR3 has 12 residues. V was pared by 6 bases and J by 1 base, with 9 bases between. The CDR3, as DNA: TGCAGTGCCCCGGGACGCCAAGAGACCCAGTACTTC. Protein product: CSAPGRQETQYF.

This clonotype was seen repeatedly, ten times or more. CDR3 sequence: CASSADRDTEAFF. The CDR3 bases are TGTGCCAGCAGCGCGGACAGGGACACTGAAGCTTTCTTT. This chain joins TRBV5-6 and TRBJ1-1, with 8 bases fitting TRBD1. V lost 4 bases, J lost 3 bases, and 2 bases stayed unmatched. CDR1 and CDR2 (germline): SGHDT, YYEEEE. The CDR3 contains 13 residues.

This clonotype occurred a few times. The chain employs TRBV24-1 and TRBJ2-1; tentatively, D is TRBD1 or TRBD2 (5 bases each). Germline CDR1 KGHDR, CDR2 SFDVKD. With 7 bases removed from V and 4 bases from J, the gap between germline ends came to 16 bases. The CDR3 runs 15 residues. The CDR3 protein is CATRRGAADYNEQFF. The CDR3 bases are TGTGCCACCAGGAGGGGTGCAGCCGATTACAATGAGCAGTTCTTC.

The chain joins TRBV20-1 to TRBJ2-5, with TRBD1 matching over 10 bases. CDR3 length equals 14 residues. Germline V gives CDR1 DFQATT, CDR2 SNEGSKA (reference sequence). V lost 4 bases and J lost 5; bases outside the gene matches: 7. The CDR3 spells CSATSTGGRETQYF. The CDR3 region has the DNA TGCAGTGCTACATCGACAGGGGGCCGGGAGACCCAGTACTTC.